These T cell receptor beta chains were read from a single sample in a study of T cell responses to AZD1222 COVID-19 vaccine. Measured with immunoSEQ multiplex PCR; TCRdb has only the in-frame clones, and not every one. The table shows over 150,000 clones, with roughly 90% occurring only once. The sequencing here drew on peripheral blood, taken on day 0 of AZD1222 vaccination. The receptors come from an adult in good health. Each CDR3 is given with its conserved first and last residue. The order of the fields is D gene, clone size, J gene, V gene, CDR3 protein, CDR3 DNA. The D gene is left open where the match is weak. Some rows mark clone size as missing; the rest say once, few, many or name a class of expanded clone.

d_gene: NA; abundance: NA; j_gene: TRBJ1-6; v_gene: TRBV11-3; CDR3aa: CASSSLTGENSPLHF; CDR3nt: TGTGCCAGCAGCTCCTTGACAGGCGAGAATTCACCCCTCCACTTT
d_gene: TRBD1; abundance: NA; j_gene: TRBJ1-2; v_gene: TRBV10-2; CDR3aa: CASSEFPRPPTGGGYGYTF; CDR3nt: TGCGCCAGCAGTGAGTTCCCCCGACCCCCAACAGGGGGAGGGTATGGCTACACCTTC
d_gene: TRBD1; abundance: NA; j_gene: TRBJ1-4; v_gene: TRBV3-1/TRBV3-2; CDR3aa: CASSQAGTGVEKLFF; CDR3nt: TGTGCCAGCAGCCAAGCCGGGACAGGGGTTGAAAAACTGTTTTTT
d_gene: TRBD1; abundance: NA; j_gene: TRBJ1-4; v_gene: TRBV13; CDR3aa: CASSLAVSPGTELFF; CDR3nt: TGTGCCAGCAGCTTGGCGGTCTCACCCGGGACAGAACTGTTTTTT
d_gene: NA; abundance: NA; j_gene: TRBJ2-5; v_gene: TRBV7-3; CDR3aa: CASSLSPNPKETQYF; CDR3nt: TGTGCCAGCAGCTTAAGTCCTAACCCGAAAGAGACCCAGTACTTC
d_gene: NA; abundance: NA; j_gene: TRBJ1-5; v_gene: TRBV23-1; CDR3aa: CASSPPGPLSSNQPQHF; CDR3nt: TGCGCCAGCAGTCCACCAGGTCCCCTCTCTAGCAATCAGCCCCAGCATTTT
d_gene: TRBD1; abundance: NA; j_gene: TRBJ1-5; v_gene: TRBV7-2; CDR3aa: CASSWDRDQPQHF; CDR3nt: TGTGCCAGCAGCTGGGACAGGGATCAGCCCCAGCATTTT
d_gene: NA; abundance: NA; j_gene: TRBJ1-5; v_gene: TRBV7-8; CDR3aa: CASSPSATGAQHF; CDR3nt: TGTGCCAGCAGCCCCTCAGCGACCGGGGCCCAGCATTTT
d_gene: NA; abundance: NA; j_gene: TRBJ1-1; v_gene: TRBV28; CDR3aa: CASSSFGGNTEAFF; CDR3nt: TGTGCCAGCAGCTCCTTTGGAGGGAACACTGAAGCTTTCTTT
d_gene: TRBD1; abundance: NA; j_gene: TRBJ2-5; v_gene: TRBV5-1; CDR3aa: CASSLPGTGGETQYF; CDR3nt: TGCGCCAGCAGCCTCCCCGGGACAGGGGGAGAGACCCAGTACTTC
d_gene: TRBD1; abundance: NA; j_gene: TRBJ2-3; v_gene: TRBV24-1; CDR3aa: CATSDTGQGLGDTQYF; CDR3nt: TGTGCCACCAGTGACACAGGACAGGGTCTGGGAGATACGCAGTATTTT
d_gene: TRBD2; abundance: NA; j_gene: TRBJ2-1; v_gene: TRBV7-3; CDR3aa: CASSPQRGGGEQFF; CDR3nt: TGTGCCAGCAGCCCTCAGCGGGGGGGCGGTGAGCAGTTCTTC
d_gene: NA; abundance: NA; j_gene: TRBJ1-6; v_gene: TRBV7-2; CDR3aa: CASSTTGPNSPLHF; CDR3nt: TGTGCCAGCAGCACGACGGGACCTAATTCACCCCTCCACTTT
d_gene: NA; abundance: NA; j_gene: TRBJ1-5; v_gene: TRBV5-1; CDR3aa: CASRRADTNQPQHF; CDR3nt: TGCGCCAGCAGAAGGGCGGACACCAATCAGCCCCAGCATTTT
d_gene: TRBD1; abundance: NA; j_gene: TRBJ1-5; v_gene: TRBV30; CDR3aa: CAWSVQPDRGGQPQHF; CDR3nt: TGTGCCTGGAGTGTCCAACCCGACAGGGGAGGCCAGCCCCAGCATTTT
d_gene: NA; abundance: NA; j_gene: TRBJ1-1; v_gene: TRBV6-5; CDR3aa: CASSLAGATEAFF; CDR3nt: TGTGCCAGCAGTCTCGCGGGGGCTACGGAAGCTTTCTTT
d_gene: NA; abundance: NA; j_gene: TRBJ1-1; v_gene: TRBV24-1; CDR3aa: CATSDYRGSAFF; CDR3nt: TGTGCCACCAGTGATTATCGGGGTAGTGCTTTCTTT
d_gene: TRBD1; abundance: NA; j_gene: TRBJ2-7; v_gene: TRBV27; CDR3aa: CASNQYQGAYEQYF; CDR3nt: TGTGCCAGCAATCAATATCAGGGGGCCTACGAGCAGTACTTC
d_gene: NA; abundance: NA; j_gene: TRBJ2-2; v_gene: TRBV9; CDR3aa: CASSVGITSSNTGELFF; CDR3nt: TGTGCCAGCAGCGTAGGGATTACTAGCAGTAACACCGGGGAGCTGTTTTTT
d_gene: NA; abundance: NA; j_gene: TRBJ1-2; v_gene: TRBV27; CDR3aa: CASSPSTGHGYTF; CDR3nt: TGTGCCAGCAGTCCTTCCACAGGGCATGGCTACACCTTC
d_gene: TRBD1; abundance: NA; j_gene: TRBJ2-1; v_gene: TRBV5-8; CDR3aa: CASSLEGQRNEQFF; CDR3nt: TGTGCCAGCAGCTTGGAGGGACAGAGAAATGAGCAGTTCTTC
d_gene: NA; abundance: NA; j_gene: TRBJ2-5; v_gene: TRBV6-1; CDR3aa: CASSEAGLTQYF; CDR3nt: TGTGCCAGCAGTGAAGCGGGGTTAACCCAGTACTTC
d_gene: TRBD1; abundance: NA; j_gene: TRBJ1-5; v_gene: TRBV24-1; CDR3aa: CATSDSGGGNQPQHF; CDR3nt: TGTGCCACCAGTGACTCAGGGGGCGGCAATCAGCCCCAGCATTTT
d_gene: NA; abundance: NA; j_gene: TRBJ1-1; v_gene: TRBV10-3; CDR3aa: CATTGTGTEAFF; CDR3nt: TGTGCCACCACCGGGACTGGGACTGAAGCTTTCTTT
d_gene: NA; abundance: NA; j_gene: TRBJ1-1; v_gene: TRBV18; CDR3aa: CASSPAQIRSNTEAFF; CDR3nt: TGTGCCAGCTCACCCGCCCAGATCCGTTCGAACACTGAAGCTTTCTTT
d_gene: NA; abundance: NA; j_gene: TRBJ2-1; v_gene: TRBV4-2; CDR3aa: CASSHNQGDNEQFF; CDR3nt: TGTGCCAGCAGCCATAATCAGGGAGACAATGAGCAGTTCTTC
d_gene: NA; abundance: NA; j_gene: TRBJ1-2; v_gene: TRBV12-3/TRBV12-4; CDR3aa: CASSFKSNYGYTF; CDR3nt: TGTGCCAGCAGTTTTAAATCTAACTATGGCTACACCTTC
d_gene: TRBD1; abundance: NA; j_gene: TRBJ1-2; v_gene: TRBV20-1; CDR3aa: CSATTGDGYTF; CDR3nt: TGCAGTGCCACGACAGGGGACGGCTACACCTTC
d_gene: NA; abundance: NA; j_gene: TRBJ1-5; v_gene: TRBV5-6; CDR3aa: CASSLADQPQHF; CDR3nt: TGTGCCAGCAGCTTGGCAGACCAGCCCCAGCATTTT
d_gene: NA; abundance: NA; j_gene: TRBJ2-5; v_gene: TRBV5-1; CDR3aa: CASSLAPPQETQYF; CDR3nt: TGCGCCAGCAGCTTGGCCCCACCTCAAGAGACCCAGTACTTC
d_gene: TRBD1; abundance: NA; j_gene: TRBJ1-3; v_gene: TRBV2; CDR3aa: CASSGQGARSGNTIYF; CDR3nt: TGTGCCAGCAGTGGACAGGGGGCTCGCTCTGGAAACACCATATATTTT
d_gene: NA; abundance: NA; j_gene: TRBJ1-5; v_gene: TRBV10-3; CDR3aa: CAISESRASVQPQHF; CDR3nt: TGTGCCATCAGTGAGTCAAGGGCCTCGGTCCAGCCCCAGCATTTT
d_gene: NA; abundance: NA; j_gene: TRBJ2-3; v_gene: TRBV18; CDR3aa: CASSPLSLVDTQYF; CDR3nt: TGTGCCAGCTCACCATTATCCCTTGTGGATACGCAGTATTTT
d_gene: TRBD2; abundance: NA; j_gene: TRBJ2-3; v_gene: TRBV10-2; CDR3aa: CASSATSGELDTQYF; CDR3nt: TGCGCCAGCAGCGCGACTAGCGGGGAACTTGATACGCAGTATTTT
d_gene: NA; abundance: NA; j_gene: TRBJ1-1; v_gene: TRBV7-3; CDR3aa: CAAGLHGGPRDTEAFF; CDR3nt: TGTGCCGCCGGACTTCATGGAGGGCCGCGGGACACTGAAGCTTTCTTT
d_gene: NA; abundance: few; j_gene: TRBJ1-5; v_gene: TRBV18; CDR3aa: CASSPGVNQPQHF; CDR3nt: TGTGCCAGCTCACCGGGGGTCAATCAGCCCCAGCATTTT
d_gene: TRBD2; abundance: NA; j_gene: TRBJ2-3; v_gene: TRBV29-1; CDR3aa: CSGDPGLAGGDTQYF; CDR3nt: TGCAGCGGGGACCCGGGACTAGCGGGGGGAGATACGCAGTATTTT
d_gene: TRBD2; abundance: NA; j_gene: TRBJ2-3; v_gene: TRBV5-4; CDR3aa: CASSLEGLAARDTQYF; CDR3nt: TGTGCCAGCAGCTTGGAGGGACTAGCCGCGAGAGATACGCAGTATTTT
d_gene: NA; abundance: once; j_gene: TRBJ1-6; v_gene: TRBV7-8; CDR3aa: CASSPYQTERSPLHF; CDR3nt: TGTGCCAGCAGCCCCTACCAAACGGAGCGATCACCCCTCCACTTT
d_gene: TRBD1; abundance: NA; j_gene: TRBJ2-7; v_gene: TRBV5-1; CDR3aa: CASSSAGGLSYEQYF; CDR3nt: TGCGCCAGCAGCTCGGCAGGGGGCCTCTCCTACGAGCAGTACTTC